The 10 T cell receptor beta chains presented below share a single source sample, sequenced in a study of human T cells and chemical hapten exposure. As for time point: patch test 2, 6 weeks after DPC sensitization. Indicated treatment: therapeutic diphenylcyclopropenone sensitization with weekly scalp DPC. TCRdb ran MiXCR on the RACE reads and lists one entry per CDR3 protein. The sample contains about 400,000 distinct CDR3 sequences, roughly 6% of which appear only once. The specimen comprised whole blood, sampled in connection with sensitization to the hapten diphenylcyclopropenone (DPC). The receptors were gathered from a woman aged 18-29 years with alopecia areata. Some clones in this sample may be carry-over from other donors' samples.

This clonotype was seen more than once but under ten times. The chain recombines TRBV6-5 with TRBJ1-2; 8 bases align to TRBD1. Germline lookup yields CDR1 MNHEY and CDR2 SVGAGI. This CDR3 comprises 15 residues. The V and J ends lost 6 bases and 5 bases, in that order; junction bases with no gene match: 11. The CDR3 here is CASSSPDREGYGYTF. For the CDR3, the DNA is TGTGCCAGCAGCTCCCCGGACAGGGAAGGGTATGGCTACACCTTC.

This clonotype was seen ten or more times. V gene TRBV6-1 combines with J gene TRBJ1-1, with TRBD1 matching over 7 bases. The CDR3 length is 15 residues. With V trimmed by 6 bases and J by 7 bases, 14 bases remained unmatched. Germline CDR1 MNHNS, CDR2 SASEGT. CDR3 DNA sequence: TGTGCCAGCAGCGAGTTGGGACAGACGATCATTGAAGCTTTCTTT. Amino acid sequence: CASSELGQTIIEAFF.

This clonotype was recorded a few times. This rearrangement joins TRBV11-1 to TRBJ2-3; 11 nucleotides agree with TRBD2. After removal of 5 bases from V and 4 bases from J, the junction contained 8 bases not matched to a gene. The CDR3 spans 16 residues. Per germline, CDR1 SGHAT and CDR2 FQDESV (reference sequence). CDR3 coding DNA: TGTGCCAGCAGCAGGGCCGGGACTAGCGGCGCAGATACGCAGTATTTT. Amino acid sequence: CASSRAGTSGADTQYF.

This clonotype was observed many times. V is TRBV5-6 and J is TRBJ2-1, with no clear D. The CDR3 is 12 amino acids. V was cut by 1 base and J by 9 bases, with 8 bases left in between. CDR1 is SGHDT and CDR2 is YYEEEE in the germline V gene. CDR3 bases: TGTGCCAGCAGCTTGTCCGGCCCTGAGCAGTTCTTC. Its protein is CASSLSGPEQFF.

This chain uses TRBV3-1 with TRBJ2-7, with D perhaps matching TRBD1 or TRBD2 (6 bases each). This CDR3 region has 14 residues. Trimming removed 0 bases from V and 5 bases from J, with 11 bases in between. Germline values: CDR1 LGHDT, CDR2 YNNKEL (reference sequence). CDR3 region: CASSQDLRGHEQYF. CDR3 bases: TGTGCCAGCAGCCAAGATCTTCGGGGGCACGAGCAGTACTTC.

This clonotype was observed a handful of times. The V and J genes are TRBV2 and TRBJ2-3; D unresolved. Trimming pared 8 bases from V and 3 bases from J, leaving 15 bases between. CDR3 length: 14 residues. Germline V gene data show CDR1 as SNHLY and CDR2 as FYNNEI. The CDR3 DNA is TGTGCCAGCTGCCCAGGAAGGTGGACAGATACGCAGTATTTT. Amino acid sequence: CASCPGRWTDTQYF.

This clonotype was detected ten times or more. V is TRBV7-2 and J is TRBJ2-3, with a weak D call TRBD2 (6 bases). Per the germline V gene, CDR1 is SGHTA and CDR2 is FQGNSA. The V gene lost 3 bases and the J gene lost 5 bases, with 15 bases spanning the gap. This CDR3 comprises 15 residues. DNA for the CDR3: TGTGCCAGCAGCTTGCGGGCCGGGGGAATAGATACGCAGTATTTT. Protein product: CASSLRAGGIDTQYF.

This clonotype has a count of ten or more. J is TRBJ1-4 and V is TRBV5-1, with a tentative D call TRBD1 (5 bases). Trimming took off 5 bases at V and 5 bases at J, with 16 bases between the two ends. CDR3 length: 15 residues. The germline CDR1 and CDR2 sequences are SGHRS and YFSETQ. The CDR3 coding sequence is TGCGCCAGCAGGGAGGTCGGGGCTTCGAATGAAAAACTGTTTTTT. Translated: CASREVGASNEKLFF.

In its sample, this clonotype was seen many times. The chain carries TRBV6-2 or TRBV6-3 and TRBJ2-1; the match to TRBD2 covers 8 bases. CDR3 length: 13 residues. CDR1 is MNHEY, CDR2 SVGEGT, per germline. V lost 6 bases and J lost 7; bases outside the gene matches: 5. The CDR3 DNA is TGTGCCAGCAGAGTATCGGGGGGGAATGAGCAGTTCTTC. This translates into CASRVSGGNEQFF.

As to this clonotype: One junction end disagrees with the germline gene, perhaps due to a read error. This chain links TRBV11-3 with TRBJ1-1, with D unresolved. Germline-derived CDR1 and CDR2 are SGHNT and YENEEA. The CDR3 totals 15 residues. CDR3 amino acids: CSSSLMSTAEYLAFF. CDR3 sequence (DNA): TGTTCCAGCAGCTTAATGAGTACGGCGGAGTATTTAGCTTTCTTT.